This TCR beta chain was sequenced for a study of blood T cell repertoires in COVID-19. The germline gives CDR1 MDHEN, CDR2 SYDVKM. V lost 8 bases to trimming and J lost 1 base, with 11 bases between them. CDR3 length: 14 residues. The assay was immunoSEQ multiplex PCR, and TCRdb's table has in-frame clones only and misses some. The sample holds 84,000 or so clones, 83% seen once. The source material was peripheral blood. The source is an elderly woman with acute or convalescent COVID-19. The chain couples TRBV28 to TRBJ2-2; tentatively, D is TRBD2 (5 bases). The CDR3 sequence is CASLKSGNTGELFF. CDR3 nucleotides: TGTGCCAGCCTTAAAAGCGGGAACACCGGGGAGCTGTTTTTT.